The clone carrying this TCR beta chain was observed at least ten times. Patients between 18 and 65 years old had hyperthyroidism, newly diagnosed and lasting under 2 months. Each diagnosis was grounded in clinical symptoms, serum thyroxine and TRAb, thyroid ultrasound, and orbital computed tomography. RNA transcripts were the template for amplifying TCR beta CDR3 regions. A set of HTBI primers served as the primers for a first-round RT-PCR of the TCR CDR3. Using its own MiXCR run on the multiplex PCR reads, TCRdb lists one record per CDR3 protein. The table lists approximately 640,000 distinct CDR3 sequences, 15% to 20% of them singletons. The length of the CDR3 is 18 residues. The ends lost 6 bases at V and 0 bases at J; junction bases unmatched: 7. This specimen belongs to a study of T cells in Graves' hyperthyroidism and ophthalmopathy. The wider study: At the time of initial diagnosis and before any treatment, peripheral blood was collected.

The chain is built from TRBV12-3 or TRBV12-4 and TRBJ2-1, with 14 bases matching TRBD2. Sequenced input: blood. This receptor was taken from a man in his fifties or sixties with Graves' hyperthyroidism. The CDR3 is CASSEGTSGSTSYNEQFF. DNA for the CDR3: TGTGCCAGCAGCGAAGGGACTAGCGGGAGTACCTCCTACAATGAGCAGTTCTTC.